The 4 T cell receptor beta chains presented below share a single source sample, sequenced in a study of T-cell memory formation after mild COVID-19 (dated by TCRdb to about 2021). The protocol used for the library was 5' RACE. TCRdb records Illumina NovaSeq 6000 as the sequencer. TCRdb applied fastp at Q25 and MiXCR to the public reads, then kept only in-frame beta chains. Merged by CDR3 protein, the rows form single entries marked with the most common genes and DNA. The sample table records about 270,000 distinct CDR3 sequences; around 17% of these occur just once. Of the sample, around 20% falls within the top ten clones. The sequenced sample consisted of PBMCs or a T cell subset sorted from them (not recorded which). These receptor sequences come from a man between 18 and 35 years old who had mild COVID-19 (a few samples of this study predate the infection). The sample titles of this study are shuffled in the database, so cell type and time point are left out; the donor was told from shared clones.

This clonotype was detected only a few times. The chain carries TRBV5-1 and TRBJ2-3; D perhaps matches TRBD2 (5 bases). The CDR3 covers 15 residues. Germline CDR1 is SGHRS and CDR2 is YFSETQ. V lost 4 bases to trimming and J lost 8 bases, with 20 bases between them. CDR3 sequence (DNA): TGCGCCAGCAGCGGCCGGGCCTCGTGGGGAGCTACGCAGTATTTT. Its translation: CASSGRASWGATQYF. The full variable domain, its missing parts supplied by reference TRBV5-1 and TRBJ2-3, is KAGVTQTPRYLIKTRGQQVTLSCSPISGHRSVSWYQQTPGQGLQFLFEYFSETQRNKGNFPGRFSGRQFSNSRSEMNVSTLELGDSALYLCASSGRASWGATQYFGPGTRLTVL.

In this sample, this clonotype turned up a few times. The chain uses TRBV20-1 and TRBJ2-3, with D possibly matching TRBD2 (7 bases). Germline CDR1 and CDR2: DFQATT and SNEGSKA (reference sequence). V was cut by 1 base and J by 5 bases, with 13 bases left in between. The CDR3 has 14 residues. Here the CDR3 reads CSARGGGAVDTQYF. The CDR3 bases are TGCAGTGCTAGAGGGGGGGGCGCGGTAGATACGCAGTATTTT.

This chain's CDR3 is CASSRPGSNQPQHF. DNA for the CDR3: TGTGCCAGCAGCCGTCCGGGTAGCAATCAGCCCCAGCATTTT. The rearrangement links TRBV11-2 to TRBJ1-5; D is unresolved. The CDR3 has 14 amino acids. V lost 5 bases and J lost 0, with 8 bases in between. CDR1 and CDR2 (germline): SGHAT, FQNNGV.

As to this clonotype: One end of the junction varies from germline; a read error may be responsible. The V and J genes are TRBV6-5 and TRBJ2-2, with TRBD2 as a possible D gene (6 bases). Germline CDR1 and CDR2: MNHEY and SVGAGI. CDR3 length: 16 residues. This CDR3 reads CASSYSPGANTGELFF. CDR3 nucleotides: TGTGCCAGCAGCTACTCACCGGGGGCGAACACCGGGGAGCTGTTTTTT.